This TCR beta chain comes out of a study of metastatic and nonmetastatic thyroid tumors. Overall study context: Comparison of repertoires was carried out across blood and tumor or nodule tissue from malignant and benign thyroid patients.

Original processing notes: Clinicopathological groups supplied CDR3 differences that were used to build a distant-metastasis classifier for papillary thyroid cancer. Through MiXCR, TCRdb re-clonotyped the PCR reads. The V and J calls and clone size come from TCRdb's table, not from the authors' own analysis. The sample has tens of thousands of clones, roughly 15% seen once; the top ten hold roughly 20%. This clone was seen ten or more times. Its specificity is unknown. From germline, CDR1 is SNHLY and CDR2 FYNNEI. Trimming took off 8 bases at V and 6 bases at J, with 10 bases between the two ends. CDR3 length: 11 amino acids. Ahead of thyroid surgery, no patient had received treatment of any kind. Points from the study as a whole: In blood and tumor, TCR beta diversity was reportedly significantly higher in malignant thyroid tumors than in benign nodules.

The V gene is TRBV2, the J gene TRBJ1-1, with D hard to call. The specimen was blood. This clonotype was obtained from a female donor with papillary thyroid cancer or a benign thyroid nodule (not recorded which). Some clones in this sample may be carry-over from other donors' samples. In DNA form, the CDR3 reads TGTGCCAGCTTGACTACGGCTGAAGCTTTCTTT. It specifies CASLTTAEAFF.